This is a list of T cell receptor beta chains from one sample in a study of graft-versus-host responses after intestinal transplantation. Sequencing was performed with immunoSEQ multiplex PCR; in TCRdb, only in-frame clones are kept and a portion is missing. This table holds some 87,000 clones, about 93% found once. Which antigens these TCRs recognize remains unknown. The sample in question was unstimulated CD8+ T cells sorted from spleen or lymph node cells, obtained before transplant. These receptors came from a human donor who was the organ donor for an intestinal transplant. Each CDR3 is given with its conserved first and last residue. D genes are given only for firm matches. Expanded clones get a size class; other rows say once, few or many, or leave the size out.

TRBV7-9	-	TRBJ2-4	-	CASSLVGGDGKQYF	TGTGCCAGCAGCTTAGTGGGCGGGGACGGAAAGCAGTACTTC
TRBV9	-	TRBJ1-4	-	CASSVSWEWEGNEKLFF	TGTGCCAGCAGCGTCTCTTGGGAGTGGGAAGGTAATGAAAAACTGTTTTTT
TRBV19	TRBD2	TRBJ2-5	-	CASSNGLADF	TGTGCCAGTAGTAATGGGCTAGCGGACTTC
TRBV27	-	TRBJ2-1	-	CASSSSAADEQFF	TGTGCCAGCAGTTCGTCCGCTGCAGATGAGCAGTTCTTC
TRBV18	-	TRBJ2-6	once	CASSPGPRANVLTF	TGTGCCAGCTCACCAGGGCCGCGGGCCAACGTCCTGACTTTC
TRBV13	TRBD2	TRBJ2-7	-	CASSPQKLALEQYF	TGTGCCAGCAGCCCTCAAAAACTAGCGCTCGAGCAGTACTTC
TRBV4-3	-	TRBJ2-7	-	CASSQERAREGTYEQYF	TGCGCCAGCAGCCAAGAGCGGGCGAGAGAGGGAACCTACGAGCAGTACTTC
TRBV12-5	TRBD1	TRBJ1-5	-	CASGLGNRGQPQHF	TGTGCTAGTGGTTTGGGTAACAGGGGTCAGCCCCAGCATTTT
TRBV7-9	TRBD1	TRBJ2-7	-	CASSTSRDRLYEQYF	TGTGCCAGCAGCACAAGCCGGGACAGACTCTACGAGCAGTACTTC
TRBV29-1	-	TRBJ2-3	-	CSGVPGLLTDTQYF	TGCAGCGGGGTTCCGGGACTGCTCACAGATACGCAGTATTTT
TRBV18	-	TRBJ2-7	-	CASSPGFYEQYF	TGTGCCAGCTCACCAGGCTTCTACGAGCAGTACTTC
TRBV4-3	TRBD2	TRBJ2-2	-	CASSWGGGGTGELFF	TGCGCCAGCAGCTGGGGCGGGGGTGGGACCGGGGAGCTGTTTTTT
TRBV9	-	TRBJ2-1	-	CASSVAPAGQSYNEQFF	TGTGCCAGCAGCGTAGCCCCAGCGGGACAATCCTACAATGAGCAGTTCTTC
TRBV13	TRBD1	TRBJ2-7	-	CASSRDREGSYEQYF	TGTGCCAGCAGCCGGGACAGGGAAGGCTCCTACGAGCAGTACTTC
TRBV27	TRBD1	TRBJ2-7	-	CASSLGTGYEQYF	TGTGCCAGCAGTCTCGGGACAGGGTACGAGCAGTACTTC
TRBV4-3	TRBD2	TRBJ2-2	-	CASSHSSGAGKLFF	TGCGCCAGCAGCCATTCCAGCGGGGCCGGGAAGCTGTTTTTT
TRBV7-9	TRBD1	TRBJ1-5	once	CASSTDREGHQPQHF	TGTGCCAGCAGCACCGACAGGGAAGGACATCAGCCCCAGCATTTT
TRBV9	-	TRBJ1-3	-	CASSPRSGGPYTYSGNTIYF	TGTGCCAGCAGCCCACGGTCCGGGGGTCCCTACACATATTCTGGAAACACCATATATTTT
TRBV4-1	TRBD1	TRBJ2-2	-	CASSQAPGQGAGGELFF	TGCGCCAGCAGCCAGGCCCCGGGACAGGGGGCGGGCGGGGAGCTGTTTTTT
TRBV28	-	TRBJ1-2	-	CASRFTGGYGYTF	TGTGCCAGCAGGTTCACGGGGGGCTATGGCTACACCTTC
TRBV5-1	TRBD2	TRBJ2-7	once	CASSVTGTSRHEQYF	TGCGCCAGCAGCGTAACCGGGACTAGTCGGCACGAGCAGTACTTC
TRBV7-9	-	TRBJ1-1	once	CASSWEAMNTEAFF	TGTGCCAGCAGCTGGGAGGCTATGAACACTGAAGCTTTCTTT
TRBV5-8	-	TRBJ2-7	-	CATLTLGYEQYF	TGTGCCACCTTGACCCTAGGCTACGAGCAGTACTTC
TRBV9	-	TRBJ2-7	-	CASSPLGDMSEYGYEQYF	TGTGCCAGCAGCCCCCTGGGGGACATGTCTGAGTACGGCTACGAGCAGTACTTC
TRBV7-8	-	TRBJ2-1	-	CAVGWRDTYNEQFF	TGTGCTGTGGGTTGGCGGGATACCTACAATGAGCAGTTCTTC
TRBV6-5	TRBD1	TRBJ2-7	once	CASSYSQGASHEQYF	TGTGCCAGCAGTTACTCACAGGGGGCGTCCCACGAGCAGTACTTC
TRBV7-9	TRBD2	TRBJ2-7	once	CASSLASGRIYEQYF	TGTGCCAGCAGCTTAGCGAGCGGGAGGATTTACGAGCAGTACTTC
TRBV6-1	TRBD1	TRBJ2-1	-	CASSPTGALYNEQFF	TGTGCCAGCAGTCCAACAGGGGCGTTATACAATGAGCAGTTCTTC
TRBV5-6	-	TRBJ2-2	-	CASSQKNTGELFF	TGTGCCAGCAGCCAGAAGAACACCGGGGAGCTGTTTTTT
TRBV15	-	TRBJ2-2	-	CATSRDPTSNTGELFF	TGTGCCACCAGCAGAGATCCTACCTCGAACACCGGGGAGCTGTTTTTT
TRBV13	-	TRBJ2-3	medium-sized	CASSTIDTQYF	TGTGCCAGCAGCACTATAGATACGCAGTATTTT